This section outlines one T cell receptor (beta chain) sequence together with its context. Its antigen is as yet unknown. Only CD45RO-negative cells positively selected for CCR7 counted as naive CD8 cells, so terminally differentiated effector memory CD45RA+ cells were excluded. This entry belongs to a study of shared clonotypes between healthy human individuals. At the level of the study: Donor ages ranged 18 to 49 years: a couple of women, a few men.

Original analysis: Junction-only sequences produced by ImmunoSEQ had no quality scores, so filtering differed. Generated by immunoSEQ multiplex PCR, the TCRdb table keeps only in-frame clones and is missing some. V and J calls and clone size come straight from that table; D and trimming were deduced from the DNA. The data show more than 2 million clones, about 95% seen once. Whole-study results and caveats: It was the few donors that limited the genetic and exposure-history diversity represented. Relative to memory subsets, naive subsets generally showed larger estimated richness.

What was sequenced was naive CD8+ T cells sorted from blood. This TCR was recovered from a man aged 18 to 29 in good health.

In DNA form, the CDR3 reads TGCGCCAGCAGCCAAGAAGTGCGGGGCAGCGGCACTGAAGCTTTCTTT. It translates to CASSQEVRGSGTEAFF. V usage is TRBV4-1 and J usage is TRBJ1-1; D is possibly TRBD1 (5 bases). CDR1 and CDR2 from the germline V gene are MGHRA and YSYEKL. The CDR3 covers 16 residues. V dropped 0 bases and J dropped 4 bases, with 15 bases sitting between them.